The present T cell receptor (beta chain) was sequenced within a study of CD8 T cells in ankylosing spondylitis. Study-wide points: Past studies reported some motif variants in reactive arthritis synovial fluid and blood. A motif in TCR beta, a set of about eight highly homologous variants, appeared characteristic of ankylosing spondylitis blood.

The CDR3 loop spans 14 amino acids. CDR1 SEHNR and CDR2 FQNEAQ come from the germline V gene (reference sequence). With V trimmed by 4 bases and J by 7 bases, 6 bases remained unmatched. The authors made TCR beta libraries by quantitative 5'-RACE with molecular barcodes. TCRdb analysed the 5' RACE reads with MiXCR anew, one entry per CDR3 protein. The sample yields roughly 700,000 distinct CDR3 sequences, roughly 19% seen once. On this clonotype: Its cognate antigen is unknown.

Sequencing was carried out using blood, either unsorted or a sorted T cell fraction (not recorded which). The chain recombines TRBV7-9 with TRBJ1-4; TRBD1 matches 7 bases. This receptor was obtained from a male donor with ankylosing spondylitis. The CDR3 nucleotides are TGTGCCAGCAGCTCTCAGGGGGGTGGTGAAAAACTGTTTTTT. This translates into CASSSQGGGEKLFF.